One sample yielded the 30 T cell receptor beta chains listed below, sequenced in a study of cytomegalovirus exposure and HLA in healthy donors. With 60 Vbeta and 13 Jbeta primers, the PCR was carried out. TCRdb keeps only in-frame clones here, not all; method: immunoSEQ multiplex PCR. The sample records approximately 150,000 clones, roughly 78% being singletons. The material sequenced was PBMCs. These receptors came from a man younger than 35 in good health and CMV-seropositive.

A single count supports this clone. The chain links TRBV28 to TRBJ1-4; a weak D match, TRBD1 (6 bases). The germline V gene encodes CDR1 MDHEN and CDR2 SYDVKM. V lost 3 bases and J 6 bases, leaving 14 bases between the germline ends. The CDR3 length is 15 residues. The CDR3 DNA reads TGTGCCAGCAGTTTGGGCAGGGGAAAATATGAAAAACTGTTTTTT. Protein sequence: CASSLGRGKYEKLFF.

This chain joins TRBV6-4 and TRBJ1-2, with 9 bases identical to TRBD1. Germline CDR1 MRHNA, CDR2 SNTAGT. The trim removed 0 bases at V and 2 bases at J, leaving 4 bases unmatched. CDR3 size: 16 residues. This CDR3 reads CASSDSPGQGNYGYTF. The CDR3 DNA reads as TGTGCCAGCAGTGACTCCCCGGGACAGGGAAACTATGGCTACACCTTC.

This clone was found once. The DNA of the CDR3 is TGTGCCAGCAGGTCATTGACTGATAGCAATCAGCCCCAGCATTTT. Translated, it gives CASRSLTDSNQPQHF. The V call is TRBV27, the J call TRBJ1-5; D is undetermined. The V end was cut by 6 bases, the J end by 0 bases, with 12 bases between. This CDR3 is built from 15 residues. Looked up from germline, CDR1 is MNHEY and CDR2 is SMNVEV (reference sequence).

The V and J genes are TRBV6-5 and TRBJ1-2; TRBD1 is a possible D gene (5 bases). Trimming left V 4 bases short and J 9 bases short, with 21 bases between. The CDR3 has 15 amino acids. The V gene's germline CDR1 is MNHEY and CDR2 SVGAGI. The CDR3 reads CASSFDSTHLLSYTF. The CDR3 coding sequence is TGTGCCAGCAGTTTCGACAGCACGCACTTACTTAGCTACACCTTC.

The CDR3 here is CASSLIGTSNEQFF. The CDR3 DNA follows: TGTGCCAGCAGCTTAATAGGGACTAGCAATGAGCAGTTCTTC. The chain employs TRBV11-3 and TRBJ2-1; TRBD2 agrees at 8 bases. V trimming: 2 bases; J trimming: 6 bases; junction bases outside the gene matches: 3. The CDR3 has 14 amino acids. The germline V gene encodes CDR1 SGHNT and CDR2 YENEEA.

This chain joins TRBV5-1 and TRBJ2-3, with 8 bases identical to TRBD2. This CDR3 region has 16 residues. Trimming took 0 bases from V and 2 from J; bases not matched to a gene: 5. CDR1 is SGHRS and CDR2 is YFSETQ in the germline V gene. In DNA form, the CDR3 reads TGCGCCAGCAGCTTGGACGCGGGGGGCGACACAGATACGCAGTATTTT. This translates into CASSLDAGGDTDTQYF. Supplemented by reference TRBV5-1 and TRBJ2-3, the full variable domain reads KAGVTQTPRYLIKTRGQQVTLSCSPISGHRSVSWYQQTPGQGLQFLFEYFSETQRNKGNFPGRFSGRQFSNSRSEMNVSTLELGDSALYLCASSLDAGGDTDTQYFGPGTRLTVL.

The chain links TRBV29-1 to TRBJ2-3; 10 nucleotides line up with TRBD1. Germline CDR1 and CDR2: SQVTM and ANQGSEA. J lost 3 bases, V lost 6 bases, and 9 bases had no gene match. CDR3 length: 15 amino acids. CDR3 in amino acids: CSVHDRGRRTDTQYF. Here the CDR3 DNA reads TGCAGCGTCCATGACAGGGGGCGCCGGACAGATACGCAGTATTTT.

The chain recombines TRBV5-1 with TRBJ2-7; a weak D match, TRBD1 (7 bases). This CDR3 has 15 amino acids. Trimming took 0 bases from V and 0 from J, leaving 10 bases between them. In germline, CDR1 is SGHRS, CDR2 YFSETQ. The CDR3 loop reads CASSLEQGGSYEQYF. CDR3 sequence (DNA): TGCGCCAGCAGCTTGGAGCAGGGGGGCTCCTACGAGCAGTACTTC.

The chain has TRBV6-6 and TRBJ1-1; D might be TRBD1 (5 bases). The CDR3 consists of 16 residues. Trimming took off 5 bases at V and 1 base at J, with 17 bases between the two ends. Germline CDR1 MNHNY, CDR2 SVGAGI (reference sequence). The CDR3: CASSTWTFSQNTEAFF. Written as DNA, the CDR3 is TGTGCCAGCAGTACATGGACATTTTCTCAGAACACTGAAGCTTTCTTT.

This clone was detected a few times. V is TRBV29-1 and J is TRBJ2-7, with TRBD1 matching over 11 bases. From germline, CDR1 is SQVTM and CDR2 ANQGSEA. V lost 3 bases, J lost 10 bases, and 5 bases stayed unmatched. The CDR3 is 12 residues long. The CDR3 DNA reads TGCAGCGTTGATCGGACAGGGGGCGAACAGTACTTC. Protein: CSVDRTGGEQYF.

This clone was counted between two and nine times. J is TRBJ1-5 and V is TRBV6-5; 8 bases fit TRBD1. CDR3 length equals 14 residues. The germline V gene encodes CDR1 MNHEY and CDR2 SVGAGI. The ends lost 4 bases at V and 7 bases at J; junction bases unmatched: 6. The CDR3 DNA follows: TGTGCCAGCAGTTCAAGGACAGGGTACCAGCCCCAGCATTTT. Residues: CASSSRTGYQPQHF.

The chain has TRBV7-2 and TRBJ2-7; 14 bases align to TRBD2. The junction had 5 bases not matched to a gene; V was cut back by 5 bases and J by 2 bases. The CDR3 has 16 amino acids. Per germline, CDR1 SGHTA and CDR2 FQGNSA. In nucleotides, the CDR3 is TGTGCCAGCAGCACCGGGACTAGCGGGAGCGCCTACGAGCAGTACTTC. It encodes CASSTGTSGSAYEQYF.

The rearrangement joins TRBV10-2 to TRBJ2-7; D is perhaps TRBD2 (6 bases). Trimming took off 6 bases at V and 2 bases at J, with 11 bases between the two ends. This CDR3 is built from 13 residues. From germline, CDR1 is WSHSY and CDR2 SAAADI. The CDR3 sequence: CASRPREAYEQYF. The CDR3 coding sequence is TGCGCCAGCAGGCCCAGGGAGGCCTACGAGCAGTACTTC.

The chain has TRBV5-4 and TRBJ2-3, with 8 bases aligning to TRBD2. Germline CDR1 SGHNT, CDR2 YYREEE (reference sequence). Trimming removed 4 bases from V and 2 bases from J; junction bases left unmatched: 9. CDR3 length equals 16 residues. This chain's CDR3 is CASSPREGGATDTQYF. DNA of the CDR3: TGTGCCAGCAGCCCCCGGGAGGGGGGAGCCACAGATACGCAGTATTTT.

The V call is TRBV1, the J call TRBJ2-1; no check of the table's D call, TRBD2, against the DNA was made. TRBV1 is described as a pseudogene. This CDR3 has 18 amino acids. Here the CDR3 reads CTSSQDLGGSGPHNEQFF. Written as DNA, the CDR3 is TGCACCAGCAGCCAAGATCTCGGCGGGAGCGGACCCCACAATGAGCAGTTCTTC.

The chain is built from TRBV5-6 and TRBJ1-2, with D tentatively TRBD1 (6 bases). The V end lost 4 bases, the J end lost 2 bases, and 12 bases lay between the germline ends. The CDR3 has 14 amino acids. Germline V lookup: CDR1 SGHDT, CDR2 YYEEEE. The CDR3 is CASSVDRWNYGYTF. For the CDR3, the DNA is TGTGCCAGCAGCGTAGACAGGTGGAACTATGGCTACACCTTC.

The V and J genes are TRBV7-2 and TRBJ2-7; D is perhaps TRBD2 (5 bases). Deletions cut 2 bases from V and 0 bases from J, with 11 bases between. CDR1 is SGHTA, CDR2 FQGNSA, per germline. CDR3 length: 15 amino acids. CDR3 sequence (DNA): TGTGCCAGCAGCTTAAATCCTAGCAGCTCCTACGAGCAGTACTTC. It yields the protein CASSLNPSSSYEQYF.

V gene TRBV6-6 combines with J gene TRBJ2-1; D may be TRBD1 (6 bases). Trimming took off 6 bases at V and 4 bases at J, with 7 bases between the two ends. This CDR3 has 12 residues. Germline values: CDR1 MNHNY, CDR2 SVGAGI (reference sequence). CDR3 in DNA: TGTGCCAGCAGACAGGGTTACAATGAGCAGTTCTTC. The encoded protein is CASRQGYNEQFF.

The chain recombines TRBV5-1 with TRBJ2-5; 11 nucleotides agree with TRBD2. The DNA end lines up better with TRBJ2-7; the J call may be wrong. The CDR3 spans 18 residues. The V gene's germline CDR1 is SGHRS and CDR2 YFSETQ. The CDR3 loop reads CASSSPGTSGLSSYEQYF. The DNA of the CDR3 is TGCGCCAGCAGCTCCCCCGGGACTAGCGGCTTAAGCTCCTACGAGCAGTACTTC.

The CDR3 nucleotides are TGTGCCAGCAGTGAAGGGAGGATCACCGGGGAGCTGTTTTTT. Translation gives CASSEGRITGELFF. V is TRBV2 and J is TRBJ2-2; tentative D call: TRBD2 (5 bases). Between the trimmed V and J ends, which lost 1 base and 4 bases, there was a span of 7 bases. CDR3 length: 14 residues. Germline values: CDR1 SNHLY, CDR2 FYNNEI.

The J gene is TRBJ2-1, the V gene TRBV6-1; 9 bases agree with TRBD2. Germline lookup yields CDR1 MNHNS and CDR2 SASEGT. The trim removed 11 bases at V and 3 bases at J, leaving 11 bases unmatched. The CDR3 totals 15 residues. CDR3 bases: TGTGCCGCCAGGGCTGGGACTAGCAACTACAATGAGCAGTTCTTC. Protein sequence: CAARAGTSNYNEQFF.

This CDR3 is CASSVEEDRGRNTIYF. The CDR3 bases are TGTGCCAGCAGCGTAGAAGAGGACAGGGGTCGTAACACCATATATTTT. The chain uses TRBV9 and TRBJ1-3; TRBD1 aligns across 9 bases. This CDR3 spans 16 amino acids. CDR1 and CDR2 (germline): SGDLS, YYNGEE. Unmatched junction bases numbered 8, after V lost 0 bases and J lost 7 bases.

This rearrangement joins TRBV11-3 to TRBJ2-2; 8 bases fit TRBD2. The CDR3 consists of 14 residues. Per germline, CDR1 SGHNT and CDR2 YENEEA. V gave up 5 bases and J gave up 5 bases; unmatched junction bases: 4. For the CDR3, the DNA is TGTGCCAGCAGCCCGGGACTAGGTACCGGGGAGCTGTTTTTT. It yields the protein CASSPGLGTGELFF. Full variable domain (missing parts from reference TRBV11-3 and TRBJ2-2): EAGVVQSPRYKIIEKKQPVAFWCNPISGHNTLYWYLQNLGQGPELLIRYENEEAVDDSQLPKDRFSAERLKGVDSTLKIQPAELGDSAVYLCASSPGLGTGELFFGEGSRLTVL.

This clone was found once. The chain links TRBV28 to TRBJ1-4, with 9 bases aligning to TRBD1. The germline V gene has CDR1 MDHEN and CDR2 SYDVKM. With 3 bases clipped from V and 5 bases from J, the junction kept 4 bases outside the gene matches. This CDR3 has 15 residues. The CDR3 is CASSFLTGGNEKLFF. The CDR3 nucleotides read TGTGCCAGCAGTTTCCTGACAGGGGGAAATGAAAAACTGTTTTTT.

The chain couples TRBV4-2 to TRBJ1-2; 10 nucleotides agree with TRBD1. CDR3 length: 17 residues. J was trimmed by 1 base and V by 0 bases; bases with no gene match: 5. Looked up from germline, CDR1 is LGHNA and CDR2 is YNFKEQ. The CDR3 nucleotides read TGTGCCAGCAGCCAAGATGTCGGGACAGGGGTTAACTATGGCTACACCTTC. Its protein is CASSQDVGTGVNYGYTF.

The rearrangement links TRBV18 to TRBJ1-1; 7 bases agree with TRBD1. V lost 6 bases to trimming and J lost 1 base; unmatched junction nucleotides: 11. Germline V gene lookup returns CDR1 KGHSH and CDR2 LQKENI. CDR3 size: 16 residues. The CDR3 nucleotides read TGTGCCAGCTCCCTAGACAGGGTTTGGGGGAACACTGAAGCTTTCTTT. Encoded protein: CASSLDRVWGNTEAFF.

The rearrangement joins TRBV5-1 to TRBJ1-2, with D possibly matching TRBD1 (6 bases). CDR1 and CDR2 (germline): SGHRS, YFSETQ. This CDR3 comprises 15 residues. Trimming took 4 bases from V and 7 from J, leaving 20 bases between them. The CDR3 loop reads CASSPTGQVNRGYTF. The CDR3 DNA follows: TGCGCCAGCAGCCCAACGGGACAAGTTAACCGTGGCTACACCTTC. Looking up the rest from reference TRBV5-1 and TRBJ1-2 gives the full variable domain: KAGVTQTPRYLIKTRGQQVTLSCSPISGHRSVSWYQQTPGQGLQFLFEYFSETQRNKGNFPGRFSGRQFSNSRSEMNVSTLELGDSALYLCASSPTGQVNRGYTFGSGTRLTVV.

The gene calls are TRBV2 and TRBJ1-1; D remains ambiguous. This CDR3 contains 18 residues. Looked up from germline, CDR1 is SNHLY and CDR2 is FYNNEI. V was trimmed by 3 bases and J by 1 base, leaving 21 bases between them. As DNA, the CDR3 is TGTGCCAGCAGTGACCCCGGTTACGCTTCCCCGGGGAACACTGAAGCTTTCTTT. Residues: CASSDPGYASPGNTEAFF. Complete variable domain (other parts from reference TRBV2 and TRBJ1-1): EPEVTQTPSHQVTQMGQEVILRCVPISNHLYFYWYRQILGQKVEFLVSFYNNEISEKSEIFDDQFSVERPDGSNFTLKIRSTKLEDSAMYFCASSDPGYASPGNTEAFFGQGTRLTVV.

This chain uses TRBV5-1 with TRBJ2-5, with TRBD2 matching 9 bases. CDR1 is SGHRS and CDR2 is YFSETQ in the germline V gene. V was pared by 1 base and J by 4 bases, with 5 bases of the junction left unmatched. The CDR3 sequence is 15 residues long. The CDR3 bases are TGCGCCAGCAGCTTGCCTAGCGGGAATCGAGAGACCCAGTACTTC. Amino acids: CASSLPSGNRETQYF.

V and J are TRBV5-4 and TRBJ2-2; maybe TRBD2 (5 bases). The CDR3 loop spans 16 amino acids. Germline V lookup: CDR1 SGHNT, CDR2 YYREEE (reference sequence). V dropped 4 bases and J dropped 2 bases, with 15 bases sitting between them. CDR3 loop: CASSGTPGLNTGELFF. As DNA, the CDR3 is TGTGCCAGCAGCGGAACCCCGGGATTAAACACCGGGGAGCTGTTTTTT. Drawing the rest from reference TRBV5-4 and TRBJ2-2, the complete variable domain is ETGVTQSPTHLIKTRGQQVTLRCSSQSGHNTVSWYQQALGQGPQFIFQYYREEENGRGNFPPRFSGLQFPNYSSELNVNALELDDSALYLCASSGTPGLNTGELFFGEGSRLTVL.